A single sample gave rise to the 19 T cell receptor beta chains below, sequenced in a study of CD8 T cells in ankylosing spondylitis. General study findings and limits: Blood from ankylosing spondylitis patients appeared to carry a characteristic roughly 8-variant TCR beta motif.

Antigen specificity for these receptors is unknown. Using its own MiXCR run on the 5' RACE reads, TCRdb lists one record per CDR3 protein. Of 450,000 to 550,000 distinct CDR3 sequences listed, about 5.4% were seen once; the top ten hold approximately 4%. The specimen was blood, either unsorted or a sorted T cell fraction (not recorded which). The source is a male donor with ankylosing spondylitis.

This clonotype came up many times. Here the CDR3 DNA reads TGCGCCAGCAGTGAGTCGAAGCGACTAGCGAACACCGGGGAGCTGTTTTTT. It codes for CASSESKRLANTGELFF. The chain carries TRBV10-1 and TRBJ2-2; a weak D match, TRBD2 (6 bases). The germline V gene has CDR1 WNHNN and CDR2 SYGVQD (reference sequence). The CDR3 is made up of 17 amino acids. Deletions cut 0 bases from V and 0 bases from J, with 11 bases between.

This clonotype showed up many times. The chain employs TRBV5-1 and TRBJ2-1; D is perhaps TRBD2 (5 bases). The ends were cut back, 4 bases at V and 4 bases at J, with 9 bases in the middle. The CDR3 extends over 13 amino acids. Germline CDR1 SGHRS, CDR2 YFSETQ. The CDR3 protein is CASSGSLYNEQFF. The CDR3 DNA reads as TGCGCCAGCAGCGGGAGTTTGTACAATGAGCAGTTCTTC.

At least ten counts were recorded for this clonotype. The CDR3, as DNA: TGTGCCAGCAGTGGGGGGATCGGCAATCAGCCCCAGCATTTT. Its translation is CASSGGIGNQPQHF. The V call is TRBV6-1, the J call TRBJ1-5; TRBD1 might be the D (5 bases). In germline, CDR1 is MNHNS, CDR2 SASEGT. The CDR3 extends over 14 amino acids. V lost 4 bases to trimming and J lost 2 bases, with 9 bases between them.

The chain employs TRBV7-8 and TRBJ2-1; 8 bases match TRBD1. Germline V gene sequence: CDR1 SGHVS, CDR2 FQNEAQ. The CDR3 totals 18 residues. V shed 5 bases and J 2 bases; nucleotides not matched to a gene: 14. The CDR3 spells CASSPRQGPHPPYNEQFF. In DNA, the CDR3 is TGTGCCAGCAGCCCCAGACAGGGGCCCCATCCTCCCTACAATGAGCAGTTCTTC.

This clonotype was detected ten times or more. The chain is built from TRBV4-2 and TRBJ2-7; D tentatively fits TRBD1 or TRBD2 (6 bases each). CDR1 is LGHNA, CDR2 YNFKEQ, per germline. This CDR3 has 14 residues. Trimming stripped 5 bases from V and 2 bases from J, with 13 bases between. The CDR3: CASSEGGGPYEQYF. CDR3 coding DNA: TGTGCCAGCAGCGAGGGGGGCGGACCCTACGAGCAGTACTTC.

Ten or more counts support this clonotype. The chain has TRBV9 and TRBJ2-1; 8 bases match TRBD2. Germline V gives CDR1 SGDLS, CDR2 YYNGEE. The CDR3 spans 16 residues. V lost 0 bases, J lost 5 bases, and 7 bases stayed unmatched. The CDR3 DNA is TGTGCCAGCAGCGTAGGGGGTAGCGGGATAGACAATGAGCAGTTCTTC. It codes for CASSVGGSGIDNEQFF.

This clonotype was counted at least ten times. The rearrangement joins TRBV20-1 to TRBJ2-1; perhaps TRBD2 as D (5 bases). The CDR3 contains 13 residues. Germline assignment: CDR1 DFQATT and CDR2 SNEGSKA (reference sequence). Trimming removed 7 bases from V and 3 bases from J, with 13 bases in between. The CDR3 protein is CSVRLMSYNEQFF. CDR3 in DNA: TGCAGTGTTCGACTAATGAGCTACAATGAGCAGTTCTTC.

The rearrangement joins TRBV4-2 to TRBJ2-3; tentative D call: TRBD2 (6 bases). The V gene's germline CDR1 is LGHNA and CDR2 YNFKEQ. Trimming shortened V by 1 base and J by 6 bases, and 14 bases separated the two germline ends. The CDR3 covers 15 residues. CDR3 loop: CASSQVGGARDTQYF. For the CDR3, the DNA is TGTGCCAGCAGCCAAGTGGGCGGGGCTAGGGATACGCAGTATTTT.

Many counts were recorded for this clonotype. The V gene is TRBV4-3, the J gene TRBJ1-1; D uncertain. The V end was cut by 3 bases, the J end by 0 bases, with 20 bases between. Germline V CDR1 and CDR2: LGHNA, YSLEER. The CDR3 length is 18 residues. CDR3 amino acids: CASSHEGPPGPLNTEAFF. CDR3 bases: TGCGCCAGCAGCCATGAGGGCCCCCCCGGGCCCTTGAACACTGAAGCTTTCTTT.

This clonotype was found many times. The chain has TRBV29-1 and TRBJ1-2; 9 positions match TRBD1. The CDR3 totals 14 residues. Trimming took 6 bases from V and 0 from J; bases not matched to a gene: 5. Germline lookup yields CDR1 SQVTM and CDR2 ANQGSEA. The CDR3 loop is CSVQGASANYGYTF. The DNA for the CDR3 is TGCAGCGTACAGGGGGCTAGTGCTAACTATGGCTACACCTTC.

The CDR3 DNA sequence: TGTGCCAGCAGTTTGACAGGGGGAGGGAACACTGAAGCTTTCTTT. This sequence encodes CASSLTGGGNTEAFF. The chain recombines TRBV12-3 or TRBV12-4 with TRBJ1-1, with 9 bases fitting TRBD1. The CDR3 consists of 15 residues. The ends lost 3 bases at V and 1 base at J; junction bases unmatched: 3.

This clonotype was recorded many times. The chain uses TRBV27 and TRBJ2-2, with 14 bases matching TRBD2. Losses at the gene ends were 6 bases for V and 4 bases for J; bases not matched to a gene: 7. From germline, CDR1 is MNHEY and CDR2 SMNVEV (reference sequence). The CDR3 is 17 residues long. In DNA, the CDR3 is TGTGCCAGCAGCCGGACTAGCGGGGGGTACGGCACCGGGGAGCTGTTTTTT. Translated: CASSRTSGGYGTGELFF.

Many counts were recorded for this clonotype. The chain links TRBV6-4 to TRBJ2-1, with D possibly being TRBD2 (5 bases). Germline-derived CDR1 and CDR2 are MRHNA and SNTAGT. V lost 3 bases, J lost 4 bases, and 7 bases lay in between. The CDR3 totals 13 residues. The DNA for the CDR3 is TGTGCCAGCAGTGATAGGACTTACAATGAGCAGTTCTTC. The encoded protein is CASSDRTYNEQFF.

This clonotype was seen at least ten times. This chain uses TRBV18 with TRBJ2-7; 7 nucleotides line up with TRBD2. Germline values: CDR1 KGHSH, CDR2 LQKENI. V shed 1 base, J shed 2 bases, and the junction held 5 bases outside the gene matches. The CDR3 sequence is 15 residues long. The CDR3 bases are TGTGCCAGCTCACCACGGACTAGAGGGCCCTACGAGCAGTACTTC. This codes for CASSPRTRGPYEQYF. The whole variable domain, filled in from reference TRBV18 and TRBJ2-7, reads NAGVMQNPRHLVRRRGQEARLRCSPMKGHSHVYWYRQLPEEGLKFMVYLQKENIIDESGMPKERFSAEFPKEGPSILRIQQVVRGDSAAYFCASSPRTRGPYEQYFGPGTRLTVT.

In this sample, this clonotype turned up many times. The chain links TRBV28 to TRBJ2-7; 10 bases are a match to TRBD1. Germline V gene sequence: CDR1 MDHEN, CDR2 SYDVKM. J lost 4 bases, V lost 6 bases, and 6 bases had no gene match. This CDR3 is 14 amino acids long. CDR3: CASSSRQGAYEQYF. Here the CDR3 DNA reads TGTGCCAGCAGCTCCCGACAGGGGGCATACGAGCAGTACTTC.

This clonotype was recorded many times. The chain employs TRBV4-2 and TRBJ1-6; D might be TRBD1 (6 bases). Per the germline V gene, CDR1 is LGHNA and CDR2 is YNFKEQ. The CDR3 contains 17 residues. The V and J ends lost 3 bases and 3 bases respectively, with 15 bases between them. This chain's CDR3 is CASSHPRGGNYNSPLHF. In DNA, the CDR3 is TGTGCCAGCAGCCATCCCAGGGGCGGGAACTATAATTCACCCCTCCACTTT.

This clonotype came up a few times. This chain links TRBV11-2 with TRBJ2-3; weak D call: TRBD2 (6 bases). Trimming took off 5 bases at V and 0 bases at J, with 12 bases between the two ends. The CDR3 has 15 residues. Germline CDR1 SGHAT, CDR2 FQNNGV. The CDR3 coding sequence is TGTGCCAGCAGCCGCGGACTAACTAGCACAGATACGCAGTATTTT. Residues: CASSRGLTSTDTQYF.

A note on this clonotype: This sequence may be a read error, since a much larger clone differs from it by one base. The chain is built from TRBV20-1 and TRBJ1-5; TRBD1 might be the D (5 bases). Germline V lookup: CDR1 DFQATT, CDR2 SNEGSKA (reference sequence). This CDR3 spans 14 amino acids. CDR3 sequence (DNA): TGCAGTGTCCGTCCCCGGCGGGGCAATCAGCCCCAGCCTTTT. Translation gives CSVRPRRGNQPQPF.

This clonotype came up a few times. This chain links TRBV28 with TRBJ2-1; D is unclear. The germline gives CDR1 MDHEN, CDR2 SYDVKM. The length of the CDR3 is 19 residues. Between the trimmed V and J ends, which lost 5 bases and 4 bases, there was a span of 27 bases. The CDR3 loop reads CASSPLGSPVFSKYNEQFF. The CDR3 coding sequence is TGTGCCAGCAGTCCCCTGGGATCCCCCGTTTTTTCCAAATACAATGAGCAGTTCTTC. Based on the CDR3 plus reference TRBV28 and TRBJ2-1, the full variable domain is DVKVTQSSRYLVKRTGEKVFLECVQDMDHENMFWYRQDPGLGLRLIYFSYDVKMKEKGDIPEGYSVSREKKERFSLILESASTNQTSMYLCASSPLGSPVFSKYNEQFFGPGTRLTVL.